The source of this TCR beta chain is a study of beta chain features in type 1 diabetes. In the study overall: Sorted cells numbering some 110,000,000 were examined across all samples. Overall study findings and caveats: For patients and controls alike, PCR might favor shorter templates to the same degree.

Germline CDR1 LGHNA, CDR2 YNFKEQ. Between the trimmed V and J ends, which lost 4 bases and 4 bases, there was a span of 8 bases. The CDR3 consists of 13 residues. About this clone: The antigen is not known.

TCRB transcripts that were expressed got sequenced, as all of the isolated RNA had been reverse transcribed. Libraries were prepared by immunoSEQ multiplex PCR; TCRdb keeps only in-frame clonotypes and omits some of them. The data hold around 170,000 clones, with approximately 9.1% observed a single time. This chain joins TRBV4-2 and TRBJ1-5; TRBD1 might be the D (5 bases). The TCR originated in a woman in her late teens or twenties in good health. The material sequenced was central memory CD4+ T cells from blood. The CDR3 nucleotides read TGTGCCAGCAGCCCGACAGAAAATCAGCCCCAGCATTTT. Protein: CASSPTENQPQHF.